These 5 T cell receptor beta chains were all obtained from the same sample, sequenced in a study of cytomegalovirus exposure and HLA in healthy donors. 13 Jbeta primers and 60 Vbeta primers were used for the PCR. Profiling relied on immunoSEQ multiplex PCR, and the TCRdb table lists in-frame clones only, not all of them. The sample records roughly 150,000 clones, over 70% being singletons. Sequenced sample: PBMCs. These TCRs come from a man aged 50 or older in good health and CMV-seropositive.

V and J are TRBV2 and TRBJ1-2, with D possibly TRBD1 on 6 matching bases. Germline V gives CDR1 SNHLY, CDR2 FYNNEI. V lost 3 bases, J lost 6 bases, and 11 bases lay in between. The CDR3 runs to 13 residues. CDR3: CASSEGGADGYTF. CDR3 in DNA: TGTGCCAGCAGTGAGGGGGGGGCGGATGGCTACACCTTC.

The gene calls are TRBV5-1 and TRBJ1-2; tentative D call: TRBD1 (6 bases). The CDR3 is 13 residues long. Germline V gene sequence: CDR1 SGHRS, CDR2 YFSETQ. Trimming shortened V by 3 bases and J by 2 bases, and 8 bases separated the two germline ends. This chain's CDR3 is CASSSGQNYGYTF. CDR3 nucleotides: TGCGCCAGCAGCTCTGGACAGAACTATGGCTACACCTTC.

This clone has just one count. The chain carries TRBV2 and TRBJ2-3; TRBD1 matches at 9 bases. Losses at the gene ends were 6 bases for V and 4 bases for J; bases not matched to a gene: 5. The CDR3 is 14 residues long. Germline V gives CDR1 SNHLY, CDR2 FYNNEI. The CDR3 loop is CASSSDRGSDTQYF. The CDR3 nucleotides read TGTGCCAGCAGCTCGGACAGGGGATCAGATACGCAGTATTTT.

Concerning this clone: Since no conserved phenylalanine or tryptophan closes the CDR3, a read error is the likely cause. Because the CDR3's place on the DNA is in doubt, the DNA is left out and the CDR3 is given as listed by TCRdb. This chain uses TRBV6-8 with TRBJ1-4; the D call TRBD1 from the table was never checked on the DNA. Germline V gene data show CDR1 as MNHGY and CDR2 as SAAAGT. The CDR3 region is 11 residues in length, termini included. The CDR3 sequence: CASSPRDRVVC.

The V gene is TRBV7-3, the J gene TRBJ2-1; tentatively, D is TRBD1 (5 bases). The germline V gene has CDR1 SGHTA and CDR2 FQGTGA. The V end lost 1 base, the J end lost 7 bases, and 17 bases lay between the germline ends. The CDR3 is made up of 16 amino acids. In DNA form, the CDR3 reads TGTGCCAGCAGCTTAAGTTCAGGGCGGAACTCTAATGAGCAGTTCTTC. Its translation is CASSLSSGRNSNEQFF.